The rows below give T cell receptor beta chains drawn from one sample of a study of shared clonotypes between healthy human individuals. Sequenced by immunoSEQ multiplex PCR; TCRdb stores in-frame clones only, minus some. The table shows about 800,000 clones, with 95% to 97% occurring only once. Sample: naive CD8+ T cells sorted from blood. The receptors were sampled from a man younger than 45 in good health. CDR3s include the opening cysteine and the closing phenylalanine or tryptophan. D genes are given only for firm matches. Clone size is not always given. Where it is, it says once, few, many or a class for expanded clones.

d_gene: .
abundance: .
v_gene: TRBV27
j_gene: TRBJ2-7
CDR3nt: TGTGCCAGCAGTACTAGTGGCCTATTCGGGGAGCAGTACTTC
CDR3aa: CASSTSGLFGEQYF

d_gene: .
abundance: .
v_gene: TRBV9
j_gene: TRBJ2-7
CDR3nt: TGTGCCAGCAGCCCGGGCAGCTCCTACGAGCAGTACTTC
CDR3aa: CASSPGSSYEQYF

d_gene: TRBD2
abundance: many
v_gene: TRBV11-2
j_gene: TRBJ2-1
CDR3nt: TGTGCCAGCTGTCTAGCGGGGAACAATGAGCAGTTCTTC
CDR3aa: CASCLAGNNEQFF

d_gene: .
abundance: .
v_gene: TRBV11-3
j_gene: TRBJ2-3
CDR3nt: TGTGCCAGCAGCCTATGGGGGGAAGGGGATACGCAGTATTTT
CDR3aa: CASSLWGEGDTQYF

d_gene: .
abundance: .
v_gene: TRBV30
j_gene: TRBJ1-2
CDR3nt: TGTGCCTGGAGTGTTACCGGCTATGGCTACACCTTC
CDR3aa: CAWSVTGYGYTF

d_gene: .
abundance: .
v_gene: TRBV10-3
j_gene: TRBJ2-2
CDR3nt: TGTGCCATCGTCCGGGAAGTAGACACCGGGGAGCTGTTTTTT
CDR3aa: CAIVREVDTGELFF

d_gene: .
abundance: .
v_gene: TRBV29-1
j_gene: TRBJ2-3
CDR3nt: TGCAGCGTGGGCCGGGACATCCCCCAAGCTACGCAGTATTTT
CDR3aa: CSVGRDIPQATQYF

d_gene: .
abundance: .
v_gene: TRBV5-4
j_gene: TRBJ2-1
CDR3nt: TGTGCCAGCAGCTCAGACCTAAGCTCCTACAATGAGCAGTTCTTC
CDR3aa: CASSSDLSSYNEQFF

d_gene: TRBD2
abundance: .
v_gene: TRBV5-1
j_gene: TRBJ2-1
CDR3nt: TGCGCCAGCAGCGGGAATTTAGCGGGAGGGCCGGTCAATGAGCAGTTCTTC
CDR3aa: CASSGNLAGGPVNEQFF

d_gene: TRBD2
abundance: .
v_gene: TRBV10-3
j_gene: TRBJ2-7
CDR3nt: TGTGCCATCAGTGCCCCGGGACTAGCGGGGACCTACGAGCAGTACTTC
CDR3aa: CAISAPGLAGTYEQYF

d_gene: .
abundance: .
v_gene: TRBV25-1
j_gene: TRBJ1-2
CDR3nt: TGTGCCAGCAGTGGCACAGGGTATGGCTACACCTTC
CDR3aa: CASSGTGYGYTF

d_gene: TRBD1
abundance: .
v_gene: TRBV30
j_gene: TRBJ2-1
CDR3nt: TGTGCCTGGAGTCCCCGGGACAGGGACTACAATGAGCAGTTCTTC
CDR3aa: CAWSPRDRDYNEQFF

d_gene: .
abundance: .
v_gene: TRBV18
j_gene: TRBJ2-7
CDR3nt: TGTGCCAGCTCACCAGGACAGATAAGACCATACGAGCAGTACTTC
CDR3aa: CASSPGQIRPYEQYF

d_gene: .
abundance: .
v_gene: TRBV25-1
j_gene: TRBJ1-1
CDR3nt: TGTGCCAGCAGTGGACTGAGTTACACTGAAGCTTTCTTT
CDR3aa: CASSGLSYTEAFF

d_gene: TRBD2
abundance: .
v_gene: TRBV2
j_gene: TRBJ2-1
CDR3nt: TGTGCCAGCAGTGAGTTAGCGGGAGCCGACAATGAGCAGTTCTTC
CDR3aa: CASSELAGADNEQFF

d_gene: TRBD2
abundance: .
v_gene: TRBV28
j_gene: TRBJ2-7
CDR3nt: TGTGCCAGCAGTTTTCATACTAGCGGGAGCTCCTACGAGCAGTACTTC
CDR3aa: CASSFHTSGSSYEQYF

d_gene: .
abundance: .
v_gene: TRBV6-5
j_gene: TRBJ2-1
CDR3nt: TGTGCCAGCAGCCCCGGGAGAAGCTCCTACAATGAGCAGTTCTTC
CDR3aa: CASSPGRSSYNEQFF

d_gene: .
abundance: .
v_gene: TRBV5-1
j_gene: TRBJ2-7
CDR3nt: TGCGCCAGCAGCGGGGTGGGGCAGGTTTCTTACGAGCAGTACTTC
CDR3aa: CASSGVGQVSYEQYF

d_gene: .
abundance: .
v_gene: TRBV2
j_gene: TRBJ1-1
CDR3nt: TGTGCCAGCAGTGAGTTTGTTGGGGAGAACACTGAAGCTTTCTTT
CDR3aa: CASSEFVGENTEAFF

d_gene: .
abundance: .
v_gene: TRBV5-5
j_gene: TRBJ2-7
CDR3nt: TGTGCCAGCACCCACCCCTCTGGATACGAGCAGTACTTC
CDR3aa: CASTHPSGYEQYF

d_gene: .
abundance: .
v_gene: TRBV15
j_gene: TRBJ1-1
CDR3nt: TGTGCCACTTCAGTTGACGGGAACACTGAAGCTTTCTTT
CDR3aa: CATSVDGNTEAFF

d_gene: TRBD2
abundance: few
v_gene: TRBV5-1
j_gene: TRBJ2-1
CDR3nt: TGCGCCAGCAGCCAGACCGGGACTAGCTACAATGAGCAGTTCTTC
CDR3aa: CASSQTGTSYNEQFF

d_gene: .
abundance: .
v_gene: TRBV18
j_gene: TRBJ1-1
CDR3nt: TGTGCCAGCTCACCGACACACACTGAAGCTTTCTTT
CDR3aa: CASSPTHTEAFF

d_gene: .
abundance: .
v_gene: TRBV27
j_gene: TRBJ1-5
CDR3nt: TGTGCCAGCAGTTTAGGGGGCTCTCAGCCCCAGCATTTT
CDR3aa: CASSLGGSQPQHF

d_gene: .
abundance: once
v_gene: TRBV9
j_gene: TRBJ2-3
CDR3nt: TGTGCCAGCAGCGGTACAGGGTTGACGCAGTATTTT
CDR3aa: CASSGTGLTQYF

d_gene: TRBD2
abundance: .
v_gene: TRBV7-9
j_gene: TRBJ2-1
CDR3nt: TGTGCCAGCAGCTCGGGACTAGCGGGAGCCTATGAGCAGTTCTTC
CDR3aa: CASSSGLAGAYEQFF

d_gene: TRBD2
abundance: .
v_gene: TRBV29-1
j_gene: TRBJ2-1
CDR3nt: TGCAGCGTTGATGGATTAGCGGGAGCCTACAATGAGCAGTTCTTC
CDR3aa: CSVDGLAGAYNEQFF

d_gene: .
abundance: .
v_gene: TRBV27
j_gene: TRBJ2-7
CDR3nt: TGTGCCAGCAGTTTTGGGCAGGCAGGCCTCGAGCAGTACTTC
CDR3aa: CASSFGQAGLEQYF

d_gene: TRBD1
abundance: .
v_gene: TRBV2
j_gene: TRBJ1-5
CDR3nt: TGTGCCAGCAGGGCAAGACAGGGGCCAAATCAGCCCCAGCATTTT
CDR3aa: CASRARQGPNQPQHF

d_gene: .
abundance: once
v_gene: TRBV28
j_gene: TRBJ1-2
CDR3nt: TGTGCCAGCAGTTTCCGAACGACAGGAGACTATGGCTACACCTTC
CDR3aa: CASSFRTTGDYGYTF

d_gene: .
abundance: .
v_gene: TRBV6-1
j_gene: TRBJ2-7
CDR3nt: TGTGCCAGCAAATTGTCCCCTCGGAGCTCCTACGAGCAGTACTTC
CDR3aa: CASKLSPRSSYEQYF

d_gene: .
abundance: few
v_gene: TRBV9
j_gene: TRBJ1-5
CDR3nt: TGTGCCAGCGGACAGCCCCAGCATTTT
CDR3aa: CASGQPQHF

d_gene: TRBD2
abundance: .
v_gene: TRBV19
j_gene: TRBJ2-7
CDR3nt: TGTGCCAGTAGTAGCCTAGCGGGAGGGAAAATATGCGAGCAGTACTTC
CDR3aa: CASSSLAGGKICEQYF